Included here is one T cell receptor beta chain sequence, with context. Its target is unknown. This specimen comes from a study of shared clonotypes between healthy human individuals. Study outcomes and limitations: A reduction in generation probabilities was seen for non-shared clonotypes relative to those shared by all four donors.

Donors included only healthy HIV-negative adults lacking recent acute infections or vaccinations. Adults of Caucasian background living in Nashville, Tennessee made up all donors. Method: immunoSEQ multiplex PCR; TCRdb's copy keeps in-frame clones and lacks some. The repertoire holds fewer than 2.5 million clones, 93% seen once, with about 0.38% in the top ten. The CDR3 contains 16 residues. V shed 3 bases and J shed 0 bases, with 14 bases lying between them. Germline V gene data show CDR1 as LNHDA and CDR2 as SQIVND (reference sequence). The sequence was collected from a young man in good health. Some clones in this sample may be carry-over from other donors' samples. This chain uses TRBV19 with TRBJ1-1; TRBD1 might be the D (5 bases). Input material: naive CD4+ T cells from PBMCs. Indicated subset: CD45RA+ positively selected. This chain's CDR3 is CASSMGEGRMNTEAFF. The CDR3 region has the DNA TGTGCCAGTAGTATGGGTGAGGGGAGGATGAACACTGAAGCTTTCTTT.